A selection of T cell receptor beta chains follows, all from one sample in a study of cytomegalovirus exposure and HLA in healthy donors. Clones were sequenced by immunoSEQ multiplex PCR, and TCRdb holds only the in-frame ones, with some missing. In the table there are under 150,000 clones, roughly 75% of which are singletons. Input material: PBMCs. All receptors derive from a man between 25 and 39 years old in good health and CMV-seronegative. Each CDR3 is given with its conserved first and last residue. D genes are given only for firm matches. Clone sizes are given selectively: once, few, many, or a class where the clone is expanded.

clone_size: -
j_call: TRBJ2-7
v_call: TRBV7-9
d_call: TRBD2
cdr3_aa: CSSSLNVGGTSGTLEQYF
cdr3_nt: TGTTCCAGCAGCTTAAATGTGGGAGGGACTAGCGGGACGCTGGAGCAGTACTTC

clone_size: once
j_call: TRBJ2-7
v_call: TRBV5-1
d_call: TRBD1
cdr3_aa: CASSLAWGQVGNEQYF
cdr3_nt: TGCGCCAGCAGCTTGGCCTGGGGACAGGTCGGGAACGAGCAGTACTTC

clone_size: -
j_call: TRBJ1-2
v_call: TRBV28
d_call: -
cdr3_aa: CASSFGGSYGYPF
cdr3_nt: TGTGCCAGCAGTTTTGGGGGCTCCTATGGCTACCCCTTC

clone_size: -
j_call: TRBJ1-5
v_call: TRBV2
d_call: TRBD1
cdr3_aa: CASRKAGGEAVNQPQHF
cdr3_nt: TGTGCCAGCAGGAAAGCAGGGGGCGAGGCAGTAAATCAGCCCCAGCATTTT

clone_size: few
j_call: TRBJ2-7
v_call: TRBV6-5
d_call: -
cdr3_aa: CASSYQQASTYEQYF
cdr3_nt: TGTGCCAGCAGTTATCAGCAGGCGTCAACCTACGAGCAGTACTTC

clone_size: -
j_call: TRBJ1-2
v_call: TRBV19
d_call: -
cdr3_aa: CASSMSTPEQGGYTF
cdr3_nt: TGTGCCAGTAGTATGTCTACACCCGAACAGGGAGGCTACACCTTC

clone_size: -
j_call: TRBJ1-3
v_call: TRBV6-5
d_call: -
cdr3_aa: CASSYGRNSGNTIYF
cdr3_nt: TGTGCCAGCAGTTACGGGAGGAACTCTGGAAACACCATATATTTT

clone_size: -
j_call: TRBJ2-2
v_call: TRBV5-1
d_call: -
cdr3_aa: CASSSFGGMNTGELFF
cdr3_nt: TGCGCCAGCAGCTCCTTTGGAGGGATGAACACCGGGGAGCTGTTTTTT

clone_size: -
j_call: TRBJ2-5
v_call: TRBV28
d_call: TRBD1
cdr3_aa: CASSLSGTAISQETQYF
cdr3_nt: TGTGCCAGCAGTTTATCCGGGACAGCAATCTCCCAAGAGACCCAGTACTTC

clone_size: -
j_call: TRBJ1-3
v_call: TRBV27
d_call: TRBD1
cdr3_aa: CASRTTGGFGNTIYF
cdr3_nt: TGTGCCAGCAGGACGACAGGGGGCTTTGGAAACACCATATATTTT

clone_size: few
j_call: TRBJ1-2
v_call: TRBV6-1
d_call: -
cdr3_aa: CASSWEGDGYTF
cdr3_nt: TGTGCCAGCAGTTGGGAGGGCGATGGCTACACCTTC

clone_size: -
j_call: TRBJ2-1
v_call: TRBV28
d_call: TRBD1
cdr3_aa: CASRSGQASVEQFF
cdr3_nt: TGTGCCAGCAGGTCTGGACAGGCGTCCGTTGAGCAGTTCTTC

clone_size: -
j_call: TRBJ1-1
v_call: TRBV29-1
d_call: TRBD1
cdr3_aa: CSTRQGGGNTEAFF
cdr3_nt: TGCAGCACGCGACAGGGCGGTGGGAACACTGAAGCTTTCTTT

clone_size: few
j_call: TRBJ2-7
v_call: TRBV5-1
d_call: TRBD2
cdr3_aa: CASSLIRTSGGYEQYF
cdr3_nt: TGCGCCAGCAGCTTGATTAGGACTAGCGGGGGCTACGAGCAGTACTTC

clone_size: few
j_call: TRBJ1-4
v_call: TRBV7-8
d_call: -
cdr3_aa: CASSLGLSTNEKLFF
cdr3_nt: TGTGCCAGCAGCCTGGGACTCTCAACTAATGAAAAACTGTTTTTT

clone_size: once
j_call: TRBJ2-1
v_call: TRBV18
d_call: TRBD2
cdr3_aa: CASSPVRTSNEQFF
cdr3_nt: TGTGCCAGCTCACCCGTGAGGACTAGCAATGAGCAGTTCTTC

clone_size: -
j_call: TRBJ1-5
v_call: TRBV15
d_call: -
cdr3_aa: CATSREKFRGPPPQHF
cdr3_nt: TGTGCCACCAGCAGAGAGAAATTCAGGGGTCCTCCGCCCCAGCATTTT

clone_size: -
j_call: TRBJ2-1
v_call: TRBV27
d_call: TRBD2
cdr3_aa: CASSPRLAGVNEQFF
cdr3_nt: TGTGCCAGCAGTCCGCGACTAGCGGGAGTCAATGAGCAGTTCTTC

clone_size: -
j_call: TRBJ1-2
v_call: TRBV28
d_call: -
cdr3_aa: CASSLGGVTYGYTF
cdr3_nt: TGTGCCAGCAGCCTAGGGGGGGTGACCTATGGCTACACCTTC

clone_size: -
j_call: TRBJ1-1
v_call: TRBV6-1
d_call: -
cdr3_aa: CASRGQRMNTEAFF
cdr3_nt: TGTGCCAGCAGAGGACAGAGAATGAACACTGAAGCTTTCTTT

clone_size: -
j_call: TRBJ1-2
v_call: TRBV4-2
d_call: TRBD1
cdr3_aa: CASSQATGGRVYGYTF
cdr3_nt: TGTGCCAGCAGCCAAGCTACAGGGGGCAGAGTCTATGGCTACACCTTC

clone_size: -
j_call: TRBJ2-2
v_call: TRBV27
d_call: TRBD1
cdr3_aa: CASRSTGGSVGELFF
cdr3_nt: TGTGCCAGCAGGTCGACAGGGGGCTCTGTCGGGGAGCTGTTTTTT

clone_size: -
j_call: TRBJ2-5
v_call: TRBV28
d_call: TRBD1
cdr3_aa: CASSTQGQGIRETQYF
cdr3_nt: TGTGCCAGCAGTACCCAGGGACAGGGGATACGGGAGACCCAGTACTTC

clone_size: -
j_call: TRBJ2-5
v_call: TRBV29-1
d_call: TRBD2
cdr3_aa: CSVEGRLARETQYF
cdr3_nt: TGCAGCGTTGAAGGTAGACTAGCTCGGGAGACCCAGTACTTC

clone_size: -
j_call: TRBJ2-1
v_call: TRBV15
d_call: TRBD2
cdr3_aa: CATSRDTSDYNEQFF
cdr3_nt: TGTGCCACCAGCAGAGATACTAGCGACTACAATGAGCAGTTCTTC

clone_size: -
j_call: TRBJ2-1
v_call: TRBV2
d_call: -
cdr3_aa: CASGLLSYNEQFF
cdr3_nt: TGTGCCAGCGGACTACTATCCTACAATGAGCAGTTCTTC

clone_size: -
j_call: TRBJ1-5
v_call: TRBV19
d_call: TRBD1
cdr3_aa: CASSIPRGQGFSNQPQHF
cdr3_nt: TGTGCCAGTAGTATACCAAGGGGACAGGGGTTTAGCAATCAGCCCCAGCATTTT

clone_size: -
j_call: TRBJ2-2
v_call: TRBV30
d_call: TRBD2
cdr3_aa: CAWTPGLAPGELFF
cdr3_nt: TGTGCCTGGACCCCGGGACTAGCGCCCGGGGAGCTGTTTTTT

clone_size: -
j_call: TRBJ1-1
v_call: TRBV5-1
d_call: -
cdr3_aa: CASSFTRNTEAFF
cdr3_nt: TGCGCCAGCAGCTTTACTAGAAACACTGAAGCTTTCTTT

clone_size: -
j_call: TRBJ2-3
v_call: TRBV30
d_call: -
cdr3_aa: CAWSTADTQYF
cdr3_nt: TGTGCCTGGAGTACTGCAGATACGCAGTATTTT

clone_size: many
j_call: TRBJ2-5
v_call: TRBV10-3
d_call: TRBD2
cdr3_aa: CAISAGLAGGRETQYF
cdr3_nt: TGTGCCATCAGTGCCGGACTAGCGGGGGGGCGGGAGACCCAGTACTTC

clone_size: -
j_call: TRBJ2-3
v_call: TRBV9
d_call: -
cdr3_aa: CASSSLGQSTDTQYF
cdr3_nt: TGTGCCAGCAGCTCACTCGGACAGTCCACAGATACGCAGTATTTT

clone_size: -
j_call: TRBJ1-1
v_call: TRBV7-3
d_call: TRBD1
cdr3_aa: CASSRGGTVGHTEAFF
cdr3_nt: TGTGCCAGCAGCCGGGGGGGGACAGTGGGGCACACTGAAGCTTTCTTT